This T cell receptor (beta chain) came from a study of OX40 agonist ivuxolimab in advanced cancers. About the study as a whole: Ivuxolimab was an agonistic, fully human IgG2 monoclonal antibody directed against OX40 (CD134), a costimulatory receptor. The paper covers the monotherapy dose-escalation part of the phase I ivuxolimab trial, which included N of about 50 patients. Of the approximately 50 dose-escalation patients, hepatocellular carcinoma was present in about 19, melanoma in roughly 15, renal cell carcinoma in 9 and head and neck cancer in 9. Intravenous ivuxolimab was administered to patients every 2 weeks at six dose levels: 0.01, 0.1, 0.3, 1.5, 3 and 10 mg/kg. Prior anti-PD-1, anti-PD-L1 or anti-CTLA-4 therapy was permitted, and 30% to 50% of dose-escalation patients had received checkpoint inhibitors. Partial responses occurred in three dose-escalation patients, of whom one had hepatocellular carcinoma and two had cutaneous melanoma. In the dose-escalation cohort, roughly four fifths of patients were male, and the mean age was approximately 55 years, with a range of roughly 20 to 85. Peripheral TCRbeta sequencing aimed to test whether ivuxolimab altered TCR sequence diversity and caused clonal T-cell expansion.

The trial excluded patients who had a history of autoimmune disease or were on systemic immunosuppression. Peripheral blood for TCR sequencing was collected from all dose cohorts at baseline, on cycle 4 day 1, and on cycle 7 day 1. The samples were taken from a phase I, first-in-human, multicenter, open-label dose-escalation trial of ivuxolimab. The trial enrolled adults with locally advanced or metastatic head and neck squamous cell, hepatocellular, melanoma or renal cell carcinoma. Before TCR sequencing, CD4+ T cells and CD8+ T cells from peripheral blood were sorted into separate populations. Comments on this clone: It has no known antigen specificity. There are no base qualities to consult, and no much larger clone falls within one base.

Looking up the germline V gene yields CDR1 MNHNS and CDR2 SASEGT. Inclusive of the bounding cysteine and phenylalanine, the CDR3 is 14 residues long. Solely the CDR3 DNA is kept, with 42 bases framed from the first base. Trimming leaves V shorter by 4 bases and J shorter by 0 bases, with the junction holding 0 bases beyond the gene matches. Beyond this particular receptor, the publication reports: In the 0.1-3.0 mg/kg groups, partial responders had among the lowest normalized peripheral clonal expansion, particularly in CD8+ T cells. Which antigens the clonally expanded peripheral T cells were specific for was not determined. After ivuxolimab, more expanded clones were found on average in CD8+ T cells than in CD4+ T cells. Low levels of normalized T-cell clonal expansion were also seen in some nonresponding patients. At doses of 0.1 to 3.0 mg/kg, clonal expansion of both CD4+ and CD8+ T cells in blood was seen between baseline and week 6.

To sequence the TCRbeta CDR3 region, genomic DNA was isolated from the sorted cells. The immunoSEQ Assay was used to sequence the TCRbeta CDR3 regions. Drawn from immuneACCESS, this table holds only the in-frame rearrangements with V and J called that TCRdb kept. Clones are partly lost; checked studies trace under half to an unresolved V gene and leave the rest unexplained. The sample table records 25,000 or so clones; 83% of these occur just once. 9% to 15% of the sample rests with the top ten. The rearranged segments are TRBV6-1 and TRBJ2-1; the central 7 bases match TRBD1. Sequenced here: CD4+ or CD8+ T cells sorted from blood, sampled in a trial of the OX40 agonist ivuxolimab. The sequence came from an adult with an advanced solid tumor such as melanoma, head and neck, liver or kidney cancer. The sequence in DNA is TGTGCCAGCAGTGGACAGGGCTCCTACAATGAGCAGTTCTTC. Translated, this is CASSGQGSYNEQFF.